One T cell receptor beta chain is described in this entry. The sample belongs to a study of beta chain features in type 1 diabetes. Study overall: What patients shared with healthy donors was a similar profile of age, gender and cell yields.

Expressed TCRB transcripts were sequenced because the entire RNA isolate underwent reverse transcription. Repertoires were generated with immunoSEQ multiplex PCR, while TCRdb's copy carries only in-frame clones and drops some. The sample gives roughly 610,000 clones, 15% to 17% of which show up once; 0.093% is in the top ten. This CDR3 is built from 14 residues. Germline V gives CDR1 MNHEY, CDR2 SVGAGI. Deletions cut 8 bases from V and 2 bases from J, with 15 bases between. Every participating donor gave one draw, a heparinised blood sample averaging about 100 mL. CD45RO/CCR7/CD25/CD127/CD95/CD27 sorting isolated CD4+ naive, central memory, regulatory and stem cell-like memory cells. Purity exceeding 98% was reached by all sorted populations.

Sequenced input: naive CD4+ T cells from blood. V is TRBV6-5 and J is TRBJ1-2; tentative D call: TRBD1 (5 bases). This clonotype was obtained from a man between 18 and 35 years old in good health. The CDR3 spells CASSSPGTNYGYTF. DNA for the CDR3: TGTGCCAGCTCCTCCCCCGGGACGAACTATGGCTACACCTTC.